The 8 T cell receptor beta chains presented below share a single source sample, sequenced in a study of early T cells in non-severe SARS-CoV-2 infection. Each CDR3 protein is one row after TCRdb ran MiXCR on the 5' RACE reads. The table includes 64,000 or so distinct CDR3 sequences, approximately 12% detected once. The source material was whole blood, sampled at baseline. The receptors were gathered from an adult who was a healthcare worker with PCR-confirmed SARS-CoV-2 infection or an uninfected control (not recorded which).

The genes are TRBV6-2 or TRBV6-3 and TRBJ2-1; TRBD2 matches at 8 bases. After removal of 6 bases from V and 8 bases from J, the junction contained 9 bases not matched to a gene. Germline-derived CDR1 and CDR2 are MNHEY and SVGEGT. The CDR3 is made up of 14 amino acids. The CDR3 sequence: CASSQSRAGDEQFF. The CDR3 nucleotides read TGTGCCAGCAGCCAAAGTAGAGCGGGGGATGAGCAGTTCTTC.

This clonotype was observed at least ten times. The chain couples TRBV6-1 to TRBJ1-1; the D is unclear. The CDR3 length is 10 residues. The germline V and J ends were trimmed by 8 bases and 8 bases, with 9 bases remaining between them. Per the germline V gene, CDR1 is MNHNS and CDR2 is SASEGT. The CDR3 sequence is CASEDGEAFF. CDR3 DNA sequence: TGTGCCAGCGAGGACGGAGAAGCTTTCTTT.

This clonotype was counted once. The chain couples TRBV12-3 or TRBV12-4 to TRBJ2-3, with D perhaps matching TRBD1 (6 bases). Trimming cost V 6 bases and J 5 bases, with 12 bases left between them. This CDR3 spans 13 amino acids. This CDR3 is CASRLTGIDTQYF. CDR3 in DNA: TGTGCCAGCAGACTCACAGGGATAGATACGCAGTATTTT.

This clonotype was observed a handful of times. The chain couples TRBV6-6 to TRBJ2-3; 7 bases are a match to TRBD2. Losses at the gene ends were 0 bases for V and 2 bases for J; bases not matched to a gene: 8. Germline V gives CDR1 MNHNY, CDR2 SVGAGI (reference sequence). The CDR3 length is 17 residues. In DNA form, the CDR3 reads TGTGCCAGCAGTTACTCGAAAGGGAGGGGACTCACAGATACGCAGTATTTT. It codes for CASSYSKGRGLTDTQYF.

This rearrangement joins TRBV28 to TRBJ1-5; 8 bases align to TRBD1. CDR1 and CDR2 from the germline V gene are MDHEN and SYDVKM. V lost 6 bases, J lost 7 bases, and 8 bases stayed unmatched. This CDR3 has 14 amino acids. The CDR3 here is CASSLDRGGQPQHF. CDR3 DNA sequence: TGTGCCAGCAGCCTTGACAGGGGAGGACAGCCCCAGCATTTT.

The table lists this clonotype with a few counts. The chain joins TRBV20-1 to TRBJ2-3; 7 bases map to TRBD1. The J segment lost 1 base and the V segment lost 0 bases, leaving 4 bases of the junction unmatched. In germline, CDR1 is DFQATT, CDR2 SNEGSKA (reference sequence). This CDR3 has 15 residues. The CDR3, as DNA: TGCAGTGCTAGAGATCTTACAGGGGGCACAGATACGCAGTATTTT. This gives the protein CSARDLTGGTDTQYF.

This clonotype was observed a handful of times. The chain employs TRBV29-1 and TRBJ2-4; 12 nucleotides align to TRBD2. This CDR3 spans 15 amino acids. Germline CDR1 is SQVTM and CDR2 is ANQGSEA. Losses at the gene ends were 1 base for V and 4 bases for J; bases not matched to a gene: 2. The CDR3 protein is CSVEGTSGDKNIQYF. In DNA form, the CDR3 reads TGCAGCGTTGAAGGGACTAGCGGGGATAAAAACATTCAGTACTTC.

Ten or more counts support this clonotype. The chain employs TRBV5-5 and TRBJ1-5; D not certain. The CDR3 contains 13 residues. Germline V gene lookup returns CDR1 SGHKS and CDR2 YYEKEE (reference sequence). The V end was cut by 4 bases, the J end by 14 bases, with 19 bases between. The CDR3 nucleotides read TGTGCCAGCAGCCCCACGGCCCTTGGGAGCAAGCATTTT. Amino acids: CASSPTALGSKHF.